This T cell receptor beta chain was recorded in a study of control samples from healthy donors and cancer patients. Sequenced by immunoSEQ multiplex PCR; TCRdb stores in-frame clones only, minus some. This sample carries 100,000 to 150,000 clones, 90% to 95% of them seen once, and the ten largest clones take about 1.5%. The specimen was PBMCs. This TCR came from a man in his fifties or sixties with head and neck cancer.

The CDR3 region is CASSFGATGELFF. As DNA, the CDR3 is TGTGCCAGCAGCTTCGGGGCCACCGGGGAGCTGTTTTTT. This chain connects TRBV11-2 to TRBJ2-2; D may be TRBD1 or TRBD2 (5 bases each). The germline V and J ends were trimmed by 3 bases and 4 bases, with 6 bases remaining between them. The length of the CDR3 is 13 residues. The germline V gene encodes CDR1 SGHAT and CDR2 FQNNGV.